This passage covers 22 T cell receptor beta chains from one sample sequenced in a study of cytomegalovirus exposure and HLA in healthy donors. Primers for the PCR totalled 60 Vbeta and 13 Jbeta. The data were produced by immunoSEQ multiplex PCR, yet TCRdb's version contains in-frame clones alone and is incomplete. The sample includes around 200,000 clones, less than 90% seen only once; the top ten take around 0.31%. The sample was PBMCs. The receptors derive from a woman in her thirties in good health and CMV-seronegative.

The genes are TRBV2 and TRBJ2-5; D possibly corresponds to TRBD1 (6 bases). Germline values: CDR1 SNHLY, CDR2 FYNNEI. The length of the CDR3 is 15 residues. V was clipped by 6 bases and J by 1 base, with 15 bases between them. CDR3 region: CASRRQATIQETQYF. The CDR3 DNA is TGTGCCAGCAGACGACAGGCGACGATCCAAGAGACCCAGTACTTC.

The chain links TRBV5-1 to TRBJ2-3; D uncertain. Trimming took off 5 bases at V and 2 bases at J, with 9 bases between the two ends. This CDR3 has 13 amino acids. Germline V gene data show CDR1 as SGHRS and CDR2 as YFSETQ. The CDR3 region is CASSWLDTDTQYF. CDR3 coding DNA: TGCGCCAGCAGTTGGCTAGACACAGATACGCAGTATTTT.

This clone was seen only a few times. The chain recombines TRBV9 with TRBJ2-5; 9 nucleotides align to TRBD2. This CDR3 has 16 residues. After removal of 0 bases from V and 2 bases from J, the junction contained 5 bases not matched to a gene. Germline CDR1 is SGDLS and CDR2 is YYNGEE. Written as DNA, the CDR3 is TGTGCCAGCAGCGTAGGGGCGGGAGGGTTTCAAGAGACCCAGTACTTC. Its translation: CASSVGAGGFQETQYF.

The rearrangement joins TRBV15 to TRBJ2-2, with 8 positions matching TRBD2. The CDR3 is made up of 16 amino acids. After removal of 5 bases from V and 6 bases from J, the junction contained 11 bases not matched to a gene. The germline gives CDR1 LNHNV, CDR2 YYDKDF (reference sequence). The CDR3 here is CATSPGGIREAGELFF. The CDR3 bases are TGTGCCACCAGCCCGGGGGGGATTAGGGAGGCCGGGGAGCTGTTTTTT.

The DNA of the CDR3 is TGTGCCAGCAGCTTGGTTGTGCGGGGGGCCCGGGAGTATTTT. Translation: CASSLVVRGAREYF. The rearrangement links TRBV5-5 to TRBJ2-3, with TRBD2 matching 8 bases. The CDR3 length is 14 residues. The V and J ends lost 0 bases and 13 bases, in that order; junction bases with no gene match: 10. Per the germline V gene, CDR1 is SGHKS and CDR2 is YYEKEE (reference sequence).

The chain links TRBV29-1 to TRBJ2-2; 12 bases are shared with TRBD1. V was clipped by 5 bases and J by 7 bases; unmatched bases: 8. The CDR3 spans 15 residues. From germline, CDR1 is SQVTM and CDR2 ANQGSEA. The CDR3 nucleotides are TGCAGCGTTAAGCCGGGACAGGGGGCTGGCGGGGAGCTGTTTTTT. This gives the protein CSVKPGQGAGGELFF.

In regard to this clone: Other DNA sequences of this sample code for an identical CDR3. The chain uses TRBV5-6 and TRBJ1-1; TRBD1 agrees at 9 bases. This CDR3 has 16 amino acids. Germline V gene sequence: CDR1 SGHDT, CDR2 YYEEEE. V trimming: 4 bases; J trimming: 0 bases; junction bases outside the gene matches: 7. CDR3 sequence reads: CASSAGTGFLNTEAFF. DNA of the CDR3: TGTGCCAGCAGCGCCGGGACAGGGTTCCTGAACACTGAAGCTTTCTTT.

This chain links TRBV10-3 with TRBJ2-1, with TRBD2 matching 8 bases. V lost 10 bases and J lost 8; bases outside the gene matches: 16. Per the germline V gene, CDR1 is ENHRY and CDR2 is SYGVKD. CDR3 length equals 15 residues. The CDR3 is CATTTSGRRDDEQFF. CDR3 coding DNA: TGTGCCACCACCACCAGCGGGAGACGTGACGATGAGCAGTTCTTC.

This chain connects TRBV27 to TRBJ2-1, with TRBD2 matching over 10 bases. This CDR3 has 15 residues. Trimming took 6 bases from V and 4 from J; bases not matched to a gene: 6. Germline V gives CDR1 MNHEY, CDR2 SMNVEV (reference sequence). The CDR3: CASRRLAGFYNEQFF. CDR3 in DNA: TGTGCCAGCAGGAGACTAGCGGGTTTTTACAATGAGCAGTTCTTC.

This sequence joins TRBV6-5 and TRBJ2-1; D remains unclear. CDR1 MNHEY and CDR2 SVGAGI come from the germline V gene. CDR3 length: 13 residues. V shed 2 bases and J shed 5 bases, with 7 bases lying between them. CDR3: CASSYGQNNEQFF. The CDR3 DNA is TGTGCCAGCAGTTACGGGCAGAACAATGAGCAGTTCTTC.

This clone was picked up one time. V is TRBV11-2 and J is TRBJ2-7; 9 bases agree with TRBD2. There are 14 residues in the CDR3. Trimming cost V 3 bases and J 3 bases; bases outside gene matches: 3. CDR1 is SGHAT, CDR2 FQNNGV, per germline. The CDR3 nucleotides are TGTGCCAGCAGCTTCCCTAGCGGGGACTACGAGCAGTACTTC. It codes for CASSFPSGDYEQYF. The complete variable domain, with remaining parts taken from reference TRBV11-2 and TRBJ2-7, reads EAGVAQSPRYKIIEKRQSVAFWCNPISGHATLYWYQQILGQGPKLLIQFQNNGVVDDSQLPKDRFSAERLKGVDSTLKIQPAKLEDSAVYLCASSFPSGDYEQYFGPGTRLTVT.

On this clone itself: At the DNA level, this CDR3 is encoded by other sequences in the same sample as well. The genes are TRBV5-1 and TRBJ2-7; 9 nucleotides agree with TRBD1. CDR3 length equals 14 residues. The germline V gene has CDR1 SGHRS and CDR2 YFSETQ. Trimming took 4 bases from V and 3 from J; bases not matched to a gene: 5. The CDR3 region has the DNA TGCGCCAGCAGCCCCGGGACAGGGTACTACGAGCAGTACTTC. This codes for CASSPGTGYYEQYF.

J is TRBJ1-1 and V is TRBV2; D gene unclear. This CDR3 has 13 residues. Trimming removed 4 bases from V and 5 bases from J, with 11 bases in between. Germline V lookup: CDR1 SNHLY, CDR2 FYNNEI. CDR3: CASSGPRGTEAFF. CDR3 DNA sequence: TGTGCCAGCAGTGGGCCCCGGGGAACTGAAGCTTTCTTT.

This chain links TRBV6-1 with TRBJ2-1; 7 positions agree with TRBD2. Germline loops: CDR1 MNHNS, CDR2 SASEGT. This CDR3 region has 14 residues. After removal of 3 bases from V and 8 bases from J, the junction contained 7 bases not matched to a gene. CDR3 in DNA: TGTGCCAGCAGTGATGGACTAGTAGGCTATGAGCAGTTCTTC. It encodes CASSDGLVGYEQFF.

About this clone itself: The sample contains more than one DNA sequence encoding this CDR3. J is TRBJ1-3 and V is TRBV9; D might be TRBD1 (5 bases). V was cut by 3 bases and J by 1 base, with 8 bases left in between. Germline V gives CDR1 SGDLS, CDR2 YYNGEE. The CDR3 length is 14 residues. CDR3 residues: CASSAQGSGNTIYF. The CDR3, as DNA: TGTGCCAGCAGCGCGCAGGGTTCTGGAAACACCATATATTTT.

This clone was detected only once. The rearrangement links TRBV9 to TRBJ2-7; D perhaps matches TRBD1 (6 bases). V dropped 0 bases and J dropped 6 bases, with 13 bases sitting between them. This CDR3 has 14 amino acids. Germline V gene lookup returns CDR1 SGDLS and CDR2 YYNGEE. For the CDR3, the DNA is TGTGCCAGCAGCGTAGCTTCAGGGGCGGGCGAGCAGTACTTC. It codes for CASSVASGAGEQYF.

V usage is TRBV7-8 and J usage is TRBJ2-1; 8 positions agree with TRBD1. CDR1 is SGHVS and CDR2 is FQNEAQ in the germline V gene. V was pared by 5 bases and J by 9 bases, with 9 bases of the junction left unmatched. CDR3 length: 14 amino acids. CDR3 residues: CASSLQGEQSEQFF. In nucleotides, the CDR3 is TGTGCCAGCAGCCTACAGGGGGAACAGAGTGAGCAGTTCTTC.

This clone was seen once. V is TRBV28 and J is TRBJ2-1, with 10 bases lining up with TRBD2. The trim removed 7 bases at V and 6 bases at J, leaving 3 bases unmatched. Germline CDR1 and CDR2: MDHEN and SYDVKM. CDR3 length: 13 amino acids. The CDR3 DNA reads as TGTGCCAGCACGCTAGCGGGAGTCAATGAGCAGTTCTTC. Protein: CASTLAGVNEQFF.

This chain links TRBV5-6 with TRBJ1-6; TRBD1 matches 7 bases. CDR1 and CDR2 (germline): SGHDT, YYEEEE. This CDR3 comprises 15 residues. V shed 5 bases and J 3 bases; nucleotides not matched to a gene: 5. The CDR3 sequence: CASRYRQGYNSPLHF. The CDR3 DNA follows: TGTGCCAGCAGATATCGACAGGGCTATAATTCACCCCTCCACTTT.

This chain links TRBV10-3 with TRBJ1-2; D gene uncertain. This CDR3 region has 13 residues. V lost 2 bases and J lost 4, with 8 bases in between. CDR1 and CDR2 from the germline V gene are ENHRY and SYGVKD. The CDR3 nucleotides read TGTGCCATCAGTGAGGTAGCGCGCTATGGCTACACCTTC. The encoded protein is CAISEVARYGYTF.

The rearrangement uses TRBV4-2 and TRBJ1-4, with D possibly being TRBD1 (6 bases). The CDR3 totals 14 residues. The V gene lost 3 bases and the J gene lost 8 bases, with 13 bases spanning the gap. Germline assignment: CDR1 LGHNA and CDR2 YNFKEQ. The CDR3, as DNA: TGTGCCAGCAGCCAGTTGGGGGCCGGGGAAAAACTGTTTTTT. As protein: CASSQLGAGEKLFF.

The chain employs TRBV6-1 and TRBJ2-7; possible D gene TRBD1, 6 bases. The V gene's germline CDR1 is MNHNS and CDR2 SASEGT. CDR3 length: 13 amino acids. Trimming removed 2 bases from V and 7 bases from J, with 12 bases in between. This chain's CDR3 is CASSEPTGFEQYF. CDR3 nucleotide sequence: TGTGCCAGCAGTGAACCTACAGGGTTTGAGCAGTACTTC.